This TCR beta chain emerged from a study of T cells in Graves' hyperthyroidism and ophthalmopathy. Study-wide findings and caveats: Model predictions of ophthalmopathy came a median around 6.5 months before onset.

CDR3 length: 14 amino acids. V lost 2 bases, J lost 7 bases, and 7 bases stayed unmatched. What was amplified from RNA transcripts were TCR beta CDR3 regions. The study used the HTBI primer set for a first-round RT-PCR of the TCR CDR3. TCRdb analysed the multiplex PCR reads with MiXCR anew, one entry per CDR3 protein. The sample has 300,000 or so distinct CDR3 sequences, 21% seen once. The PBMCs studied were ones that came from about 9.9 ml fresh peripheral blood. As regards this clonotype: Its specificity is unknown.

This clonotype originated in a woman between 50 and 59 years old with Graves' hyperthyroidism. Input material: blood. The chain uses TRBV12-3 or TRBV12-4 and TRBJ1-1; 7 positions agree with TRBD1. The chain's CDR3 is CASSLNTGESEAFF. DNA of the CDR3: TGTGCCAGCAGTTTAAACACAGGGGAAAGTGAAGCTTTCTTT.